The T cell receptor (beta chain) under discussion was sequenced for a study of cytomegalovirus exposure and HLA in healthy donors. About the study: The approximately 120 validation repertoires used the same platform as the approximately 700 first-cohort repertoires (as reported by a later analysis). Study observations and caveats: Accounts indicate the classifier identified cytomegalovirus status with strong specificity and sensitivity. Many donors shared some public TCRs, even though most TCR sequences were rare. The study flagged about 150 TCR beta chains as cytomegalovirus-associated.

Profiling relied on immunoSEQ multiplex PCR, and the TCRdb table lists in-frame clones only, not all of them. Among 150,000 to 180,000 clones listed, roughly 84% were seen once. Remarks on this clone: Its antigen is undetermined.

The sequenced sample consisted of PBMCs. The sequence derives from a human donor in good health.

The CDR3: CATSRDAGGPDTQYF. For the CDR3, the DNA is TGTGCCACCAGCAGAGATGCGGGAGGTCCAGATACGCAGTATTTT. The chain has TRBV15 and TRBJ2-3; 8 bases are a match to TRBD2. The CDR3 runs to 15 residues. Germline trimming cut 0 bases from V and 4 bases from J; bases unmatched to any gene: 3. Germline CDR1 LNHNV, CDR2 YYDKDF (reference sequence).